This T cell receptor beta chain was sequenced in a study of shared clonotypes between healthy human individuals. J was trimmed by 4 bases and V by 5 bases; bases with no gene match: 2. Germline V gives CDR1 SEHNR, CDR2 FQNEAQ (reference sequence). The CDR3 runs 13 residues. Repertoires were generated with immunoSEQ multiplex PCR, while TCRdb's copy carries only in-frame clones and drops some. The sample yields around 1.1 million clones, about 84% seen once. This clone was recorded at least ten times. Its antigen is not identified. This specimen includes other DNA sequences encoding the same CDR3. Findings of the study overall: The study generally estimated greater richness for naive than memory subsets.

Sequenced material: memory CD4+ T cells from PBMCs. Sample subset: CD45RA-negative fraction. This sequence originates from a man younger than 35 in good health. Some clones in this sample may be carry-over from other donors' samples. The V and J genes are TRBV7-9 and TRBJ2-5, with TRBD1 identical over 9 bases. The CDR3 sequence is CASSLTGGETQYF. CDR3 sequence (DNA): TGTGCCAGCAGCCTGACAGGGGGAGAGACCCAGTACTTC. Full variable domain (remainder filled in from reference TRBV7-9 and TRBJ2-5): DTGVSQNPRHKITKRGQNVTFRCDPISEHNRLYWYRQTLGQGPEFLTYFQNEAQLEKSRLLSDRFSAERPKGSFSTLEIQRTEQGDSAMYLCASSLTGGETQYFGPGTRLLVL.